Following are 22 T cell receptor beta chains from one sample sequenced in a study of cytomegalovirus exposure and HLA in healthy donors. Assay used: immunoSEQ multiplex PCR; TCRdb lists only in-frame clones, some missing. The table lists over 150,000 clones, more than 65% of them singletons. Sequenced input: PBMCs. These receptors came from a woman aged 18-35 years in good health and CMV-seropositive.

V and J are TRBV9 and TRBJ2-3; the match to TRBD2 covers 7 bases. The V gene's germline CDR1 is SGDLS and CDR2 YYNGEE. This CDR3 spans 15 amino acids. After removal of 4 bases from V and 6 bases from J, the junction contained 11 bases not matched to a gene. The CDR3 coding sequence is TGTGCCAGCAGCAGCTCTAGCGGAGCAGGGGATACGCAGTATTTT. This sequence encodes CASSSSSGAGDTQYF.

This clone occurred once. The chain recombines TRBV5-1 with TRBJ1-1; a weak D match, TRBD1 (5 bases). CDR3 length: 16 amino acids. V was clipped by 5 bases and J by 1 base, with 18 bases between them. Germline values: CDR1 SGHRS, CDR2 YFSETQ. CDR3 sequence: CASRGGRRQGNTEAFF. The CDR3 bases are TGCGCCAGCAGGGGGGGTAGAAGGCAGGGGAACACTGAAGCTTTCTTT. The full variable domain, its missing parts supplied by reference TRBV5-1 and TRBJ1-1, is KAGVTQTPRYLIKTRGQQVTLSCSPISGHRSVSWYQQTPGQGLQFLFEYFSETQRNKGNFPGRFSGRQFSNSRSEMNVSTLELGDSALYLCASRGGRRQGNTEAFFGQGTRLTVV.

This clone appeared once. The gene calls are TRBV11-2 and TRBJ2-5; D is possibly TRBD2 (5 bases). Germline CDR1 and CDR2: SGHAT and FQNNGV. The CDR3 length is 17 residues. V was trimmed by 4 bases and J by 6 bases, leaving 24 bases between them. This CDR3 is CASSSLRMRATRKTQYF. CDR3 nucleotide sequence: TGTGCCAGCAGCTCACTCCGGATGAGGGCCACGCGGAAGACCCAGTACTTC. Full variable domain (outside the CDR3, taken from reference TRBV11-2 and TRBJ2-5): EAGVAQSPRYKIIEKRQSVAFWCNPISGHATLYWYQQILGQGPKLLIQFQNNGVVDDSQLPKDRFSAERLKGVDSTLKIQPAKLEDSAVYLCASSSLRMRATRKTQYFGPGTRLLVL.

V is TRBV7-2 and J is TRBJ2-7; 7 bases line up with TRBD2. V lost 3 bases and J lost 2; bases outside the gene matches: 7. In germline, CDR1 is SGHTA, CDR2 FQGNSA. This CDR3 region has 15 residues. CDR3 protein: CASSFQGREPYEQYF. CDR3 DNA: TGTGCCAGCAGCTTTCAAGGGCGGGAGCCCTACGAGCAGTACTTC.

V and J are TRBV5-4 and TRBJ2-5; TRBD1 might be the D (5 bases). Germline V gives CDR1 SGHNT, CDR2 YYREEE (reference sequence). CDR3 length: 13 residues. V lost 4 bases and J 3 bases, leaving 10 bases between the germline ends. CDR3 nucleotides: TGTGCCAGCAGCCTCGGACAAGAAGAGACCCAGTACTTC. Translated: CASSLGQEETQYF.

The chain carries TRBV7-8 and TRBJ1-5; the match to TRBD1 covers 8 bases. CDR1 and CDR2 (germline): SGHVS, FQNEAQ. This CDR3 is built from 16 residues. Trimming removed 4 bases from V and 7 bases from J; junction bases left unmatched: 12. The CDR3 is CASSSPDRQGPQPQHF. CDR3 nucleotide sequence: TGTGCCAGCAGCTCCCCGGACAGACAGGGGCCCCAGCCCCAGCATTTT.

The gene calls are TRBV6-1 and TRBJ2-7, with 9 nucleotides matching TRBD1. CDR1 MNHNS and CDR2 SASEGT come from the germline V gene. V shed 6 bases and J 5 bases; nucleotides not matched to a gene: 5. This CDR3 spans 13 amino acids. The CDR3 is CASRGDRVHEQYF. Here the CDR3 DNA reads TGTGCCAGCAGGGGGGACAGGGTCCACGAGCAGTACTTC.

The chain combines TRBV7-6 with TRBJ2-7, with TRBD1 identical over 9 bases. This CDR3 contains 14 residues. V lost 4 bases, J lost 3 bases, and 4 bases stayed unmatched. The germline V gene encodes CDR1 SGHVS and CDR2 FNYEAQ. DNA for the CDR3: TGTGCCAGCAGCTCCGGGACAGGGTTCTACGAGCAGTACTTC. It codes for CASSSGTGFYEQYF.

The chain carries TRBV27 and TRBJ2-5; D unclear. The CDR3 runs to 16 residues. Germline V gene data show CDR1 as MNHEY and CDR2 as SMNVEV (reference sequence). Deletions cut 2 bases from V and 0 bases from J, with 13 bases between. Here the CDR3 reads CASSLHAAKYQETQYF. DNA of the CDR3: TGTGCCAGCAGTTTACATGCGGCAAAGTACCAAGAGACCCAGTACTTC.

This sequence joins TRBV11-2 and TRBJ1-4; D is unresolved. Trimming removed 1 base at V and 14 bases at J, with 14 bases between. Germline CDR1 is SGHAT and CDR2 is FQNNGV. The CDR3 length is 13 residues. CDR3 residues: CASSLGYSGGLFF. CDR3 in DNA: TGTGCCAGCAGCTTAGGGTACTCGGGAGGGCTGTTTTTT. Full variable domain (remainder filled in from reference TRBV11-2 and TRBJ1-4): EAGVAQSPRYKIIEKRQSVAFWCNPISGHATLYWYQQILGQGPKLLIQFQNNGVVDDSQLPKDRFSAERLKGVDSTLKIQPAKLEDSAVYLCASSLGYSGGLFFGSGTQLSVL.

V and J are TRBV5-1 and TRBJ2-6; 7 bases agree with TRBD1. The CDR3 contains 16 residues. V trimming: 4 bases; J trimming: 0 bases; junction bases outside the gene matches: 4. Germline loops: CDR1 SGHRS, CDR2 YFSETQ. The CDR3 coding sequence is TGCGCCAGCAGCCAGACAGGGTTCTCTGGGGCCAACGTCCTGACTTTC. Amino acid sequence: CASSQTGFSGANVLTF.

This clone has only a few counts. The chain joins TRBV27 to TRBJ2-5, with 10 bases fitting TRBD2. CDR3 length: 16 residues. Germline-derived CDR1 and CDR2 are MNHEY and SMNVEV (reference sequence). Losses at the gene ends were 5 bases for V and 2 bases for J; bases not matched to a gene: 8. The CDR3 is CASSKASGGQQETQYF. The DNA for the CDR3 is TGTGCCAGCAGTAAGGCTAGCGGGGGCCAACAAGAGACCCAGTACTTC.

CDR3 nucleotides: TGCGCCAGCAGTGCGGCCGCTAGCAGCACAGATACGCAGTATTTT. Amino acids: CASSAAASSTDTQYF. The chain combines TRBV10-2 with TRBJ2-3; perhaps TRBD2 as D (5 bases). This CDR3 has 15 amino acids. Trimming shortened V by 4 bases and J by 0 bases, and 11 bases separated the two germline ends. The germline gives CDR1 WSHSY, CDR2 SAAADI.

The chain has TRBV5-6 and TRBJ1-4; D possibly corresponds to TRBD1 (5 bases). Per the germline V gene, CDR1 is SGHDT and CDR2 is YYEEEE. The CDR3 sequence is 13 residues long. V was pared by 0 bases and J by 7 bases, with 7 bases between. This CDR3 reads CASSLADSEKLFF. The DNA for the CDR3 is TGTGCCAGCAGCTTGGCAGACAGTGAAAAACTGTTTTTT.

J is TRBJ1-2 and V is TRBV27; the D is unclear. V lost 7 bases to trimming and J lost 0 bases, with 12 bases between them. Looked up from germline, CDR1 is MNHEY and CDR2 is SMNVEV (reference sequence). The CDR3 covers 14 residues. CDR3 sequence reads: CASKLRETNYGYTF. Here the CDR3 DNA reads TGTGCCAGCAAGTTGCGGGAGACTAACTATGGCTACACCTTC.

The V gene is TRBV27, the J gene TRBJ2-7; possible D gene TRBD2, 6 bases. Trimming removed 10 bases at V and 3 bases at J, with 19 bases between. The CDR3 is made up of 14 amino acids. CDR1 and CDR2 from the germline V gene are MNHEY and SMNVEV (reference sequence). CDR3 residues: CATRGRLRDYEQYF. CDR3 DNA sequence: TGTGCCACCCGGGGGAGGCTTCGGGACTACGAGCAGTACTTC.

The rearrangement joins TRBV6-5 to TRBJ2-1; tentative D call: TRBD1 (6 bases). V lost 7 bases, J lost 6 bases, and 10 bases lay in between. The CDR3 spans 12 residues. From germline, CDR1 is MNHEY and CDR2 SVGAGI. The CDR3, as DNA: TGTGCCAGCAAGGACAGTTTCAATGAGCAGTTCTTC. It is translated as CASKDSFNEQFF.

This clone was seen a few times. The V and J genes are TRBV2 and TRBJ1-6; D call uncertain. Deletions cut 0 bases from V and 10 bases from J, with 13 bases between. The CDR3 extends over 15 amino acids. Germline-derived CDR1 and CDR2 are SNHLY and FYNNEI. CDR3 protein: CASSEAGIAVSPLHF. The CDR3 DNA is TGTGCCAGCAGTGAAGCTGGCATAGCCGTCTCACCCCTCCACTTT.

The chain links TRBV9 to TRBJ2-2; 9 nucleotides agree with TRBD2. Per the germline V gene, CDR1 is SGDLS and CDR2 is YYNGEE. V was clipped by 0 bases and J by 4 bases; unmatched bases: 1. The CDR3 spans 15 residues. The CDR3 protein is CASSVVSGGTGELFF. The CDR3, as DNA: TGTGCCAGCAGCGTAGTTAGCGGGGGCACCGGGGAGCTGTTTTTT.

The chain combines TRBV11-2 with TRBJ1-3; 8 bases are shared with TRBD1. Germline loops: CDR1 SGHAT, CDR2 FQNNGV. The CDR3 sequence is 14 residues long. Trimming removed 8 bases from V and 4 bases from J; junction bases left unmatched: 7. The CDR3 bases are TGTGCCAGCTCGCAGGGGGCGTCCGGAAACACCATATATTTT. Translation gives CASSQGASGNTIYF.

V and J are TRBV5-1 and TRBJ2-5, with D perhaps TRBD1 (6 bases). Germline V lookup: CDR1 SGHRS, CDR2 YFSETQ. Trimming took 4 bases from V and 1 from J, leaving 11 bases between them. This CDR3 contains 14 residues. In nucleotides, the CDR3 is TGCGCCAGCAGCCCGATGACAGGCCAAGAGACCCAGTACTTC. Its translation: CASSPMTGQETQYF.

The chain joins TRBV5-4 to TRBJ1-5; maybe TRBD1 (6 bases). The V gene lost 5 bases and the J gene lost 6 bases, with 15 bases spanning the gap. The germline V gene has CDR1 SGHNT and CDR2 YYREEE (reference sequence). CDR3 length: 14 residues. The CDR3 nucleotides are TGTGCCAGCAGTATAAACAGGGAAGGTCAGCCCCAGCATTTT. It specifies CASSINREGQPQHF. The entire variable domain, with the rest obtained from reference TRBV5-4 and TRBJ1-5, is as follows: ETGVTQSPTHLIKTRGQQVTLRCSSQSGHNTVSWYQQALGQGPQFIFQYYREEENGRGNFPPRFSGLQFPNYSSELNVNALELDDSALYLCASSINREGQPQHFGDGTRLSIL.